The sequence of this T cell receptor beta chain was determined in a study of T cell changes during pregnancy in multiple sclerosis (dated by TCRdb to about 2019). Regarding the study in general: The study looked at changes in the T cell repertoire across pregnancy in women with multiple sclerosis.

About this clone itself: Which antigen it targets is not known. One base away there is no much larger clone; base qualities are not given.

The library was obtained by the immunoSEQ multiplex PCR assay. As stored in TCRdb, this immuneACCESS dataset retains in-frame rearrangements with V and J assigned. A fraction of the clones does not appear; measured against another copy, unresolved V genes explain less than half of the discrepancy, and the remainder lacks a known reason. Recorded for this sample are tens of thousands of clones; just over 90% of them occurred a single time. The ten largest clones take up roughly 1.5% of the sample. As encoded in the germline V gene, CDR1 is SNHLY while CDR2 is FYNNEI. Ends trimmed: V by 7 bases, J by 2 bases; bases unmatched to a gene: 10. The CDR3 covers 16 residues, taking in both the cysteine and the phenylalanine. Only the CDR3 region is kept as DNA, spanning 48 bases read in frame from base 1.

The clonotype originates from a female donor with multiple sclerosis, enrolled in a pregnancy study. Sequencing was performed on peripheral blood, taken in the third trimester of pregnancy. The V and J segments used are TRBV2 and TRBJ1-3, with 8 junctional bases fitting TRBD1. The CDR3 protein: CASIGTGNNTGNTIYF. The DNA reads TGTGCCAGCATCGGGACAGGCAATAATACTGGAAACACCATATATTTT.